These 13 T cell receptor beta chains came from one sample sequenced in a study of blood T cell repertoires in COVID-19. Libraries were prepared by immunoSEQ multiplex PCR; TCRdb keeps only in-frame clonotypes and omits some of them. In the table there are 100,000 to 150,000 clones, almost 70% of which are singletons. Sequences were obtained from peripheral blood. All receptors derive from a woman in her sixties or seventies with acute or convalescent COVID-19.

The J gene is TRBJ1-4, the V gene TRBV19, with D maybe TRBD1 (6 bases). CDR3 length: 13 amino acids. V shed 5 bases and J shed 7 bases, with 11 bases lying between them. Looked up from germline, CDR1 is LNHDA and CDR2 is SQIVND (reference sequence). The CDR3 sequence is CASSVTGSEKLFF. As DNA, the CDR3 is TGTGCCAGTAGTGTAACAGGGAGTGAAAAACTGTTTTTT.

The CDR3 nucleotides read TGCAGTGCTAGTGGGCGGGGGCGGTCAGATACGCAGTATTTT. Amino acids: CSASGRGRSDTQYF. The rearrangement links TRBV20-1 to TRBJ2-3, with D perhaps matching TRBD2 (7 bases). The V gene lost 3 bases and the J gene lost 4 bases, with 14 bases spanning the gap. CDR1 and CDR2 from the germline V gene are DFQATT and SNEGSKA (reference sequence). CDR3 length: 14 amino acids.

This clone was seen repeatedly, ten times or more. The chain recombines TRBV3-1 (or the pseudogene TRBV3-2) with TRBJ2-5; 8 bases match TRBD1. Germline V CDR1 and CDR2: LGHDT, YNNKEL (reference sequence). There are 16 residues in the CDR3. V dropped 4 bases and J dropped 4; count of bases not matched to a gene: 11. CDR3 coding DNA: TGTGCCAGCAGCCCGAAGCTATCCAGGGGGCGAGAGACCCAGTACTTC. Protein product: CASSPKLSRGRETQYF.

The chain couples TRBV9 to TRBJ1-2, with TRBD1 matching over 7 bases. The CDR3 spans 15 residues. V shed 4 bases, J shed 0 bases, and the junction held 6 bases outside the gene matches. Germline V lookup: CDR1 SGDLS, CDR2 YYNGEE. The CDR3 DNA reads as TGTGCCAGCAGCCTAGAGACAGGGTCTAACTATGGCTACACCTTC. Its protein product is CASSLETGSNYGYTF.

Only a few counts were recorded for this clone. J is TRBJ1-2 and V is TRBV7-8; weak D call: TRBD1 (5 bases). This CDR3 has 16 residues. Per the germline V gene, CDR1 is SGHVS and CDR2 is FQNEAQ. With 3 bases removed from V and 1 base from J, the gap between germline ends came to 15 bases. In nucleotides, the CDR3 is TGTGCCAGCAGCTTGTTTTCTGGGACTCATAACTATGGCTACACCTTC. Translation gives CASSLFSGTHNYGYTF. Together with reference TRBV7-8 and TRBJ1-2, the CDR3 gives the full variable domain: GAGVSQSPRYKVAKRGQDVALRCDPISGHVSLFWYQQALGQGPEFLTYFQNEAQLDKSGLPSDRFFAERPEGSVSTLKIQRTQQEDSAVYLCASSLFSGTHNYGYTFGSGTRLTVV.

This clone was recorded once. The chain combines TRBV11-2 with TRBJ1-2; TRBD1 aligns across 7 bases. The CDR3 totals 15 residues. Germline V gene data show CDR1 as SGHAT and CDR2 as FQNNGV. V lost 1 base to trimming and J lost 7 bases; unmatched junction nucleotides: 9. The CDR3 loop is CASSLVPGGQFGYTF. The DNA for the CDR3 is TGTGCCAGCAGCTTAGTGCCAGGGGGACAATTTGGCTACACCTTC.

This chain links TRBV6-1 with TRBJ1-2; D gene unclear. The CDR3 is 13 residues long. Germline V lookup: CDR1 MNHNS, CDR2 SASEGT. V lost 2 bases to trimming and J lost 8 bases, with 12 bases between them. Here the CDR3 DNA reads TGTGCCAGCAGTGAACCCCCCAACTGGGGCTACACCTTC. This sequence encodes CASSEPPNWGYTF.

This clone was counted a single time. The chain uses TRBV25-1 and TRBJ2-7, with D maybe TRBD1 (6 bases). Germline CDR1 and CDR2: MGHDK and SYGVNS. With 4 bases removed from V and 2 bases from J, the gap between germline ends came to 12 bases. This CDR3 spans 14 amino acids. CDR3 protein: CASSGPGQAYEQYF. CDR3 DNA sequence: TGTGCCAGCAGTGGGCCGGGACAAGCCTACGAGCAGTACTTC.

This clone has only a few counts. This chain joins TRBV12-3 or TRBV12-4 and TRBJ2-7, with TRBD1 matching over 7 bases. The CDR3 is 13 amino acids. The junction had 5 bases not matched to a gene; V was cut back by 3 bases and J by 6 bases. In nucleotides, the CDR3 is TGTGCCAGCAGTTTCCGACAGGGTGGCGAGCAGTACTTC. This codes for CASSFRQGGEQYF.

This clone was observed a single time. The gene calls are TRBV5-1 and TRBJ2-7; D possibly corresponds to TRBD1 (5 bases). Germline V lookup: CDR1 SGHRS, CDR2 YFSETQ. V was clipped by 0 bases and J by 5 bases, with 15 bases between them. This CDR3 has 15 amino acids. CDR3: CASSLEQAVLDEQYF. In DNA form, the CDR3 reads TGCGCCAGCAGCTTGGAACAGGCGGTTTTGGACGAGCAGTACTTC.

The CDR3 spells CASSLPPSEQYF. DNA of the CDR3: TGTGCCAGCAGCTTACCCCCTAGTGAGCAGTACTTC. The chain uses TRBV7-2 and TRBJ2-7; D is ambiguous. The length of the CDR3 is 12 residues. The V and J ends lost 2 bases and 7 bases respectively, with 9 bases between them. Germline V gene data show CDR1 as SGHTA and CDR2 as FQGNSA.

The chain links TRBV18 to TRBJ2-1; D perhaps matches TRBD2 (5 bases). Germline V gene sequence: CDR1 KGHSH, CDR2 LQKENI. The V gene lost 5 bases and the J gene lost 2 bases, with 10 bases spanning the gap. CDR3 size: 14 residues. CDR3 DNA sequence: TGTGCCAGCTCAGGCGGGTTTGCCTACAATGAGCAGTTCTTC. Protein sequence: CASSGGFAYNEQFF.

This chain joins TRBV6-5 and TRBJ1-1; maybe TRBD1 (5 bases). The V and J ends lost 10 bases and 5 bases respectively, with 17 bases between them. The CDR3 loop spans 13 amino acids. The germline V gene encodes CDR1 MNHEY and CDR2 SVGAGI. The CDR3 region is CATHPGRVTEAFF. The CDR3 DNA sequence: TGTGCCACCCACCCCGGCAGGGTGACTGAAGCTTTCTTT.